These 27 T cell receptor beta chains came from one sample sequenced in a study of Tregs in tolerant kidney transplant recipients. The method was immunoSEQ multiplex PCR; TCRdb's version includes in-frame clones alone and lacks a portion of them. Of more than 95,000 clones listed, about 90% are singletons. Sequenced material: CD4+ T cells from blood. The receptors derive from a human donor in good health.

A note on this clone: The same CDR3 is also encoded by other DNA sequences in this sample. The chain combines TRBV19 with TRBJ2-1; D gene unclear. Germline V gene data show CDR1 as LNHDA and CDR2 as SQIVND (reference sequence). Trimming removed 1 base at V and 4 bases at J, with 5 bases between. This CDR3 comprises 13 residues. For the CDR3, the DNA is TGTGCCAGTAGTATAGGTGGTTACAATGAGCAGTTCTTC. It codes for CASSIGGYNEQFF. Filled out from reference TRBV19 and TRBJ2-1, the complete variable domain reads DGGITQSPKYLFRKEGQNVTLSCEQNLNHDAMYWYRQDPGQGLRLIYYSQIVNDFQKGDIAEGYSVSREKKESFPLTVTSAQKNPTAFYLCASSIGGYNEQFFGPGTRLTVL.

The genes are TRBV6-5 and TRBJ2-1; 8 nucleotides align to TRBD1. V shed 3 bases and J 9 bases; nucleotides not matched to a gene: 4. Germline CDR1 MNHEY, CDR2 SVGAGI. The CDR3 spans 13 residues. The CDR3: CASSYYRGSEQFF. The CDR3 nucleotides read TGTGCCAGCAGTTATTACAGGGGGAGTGAGCAGTTCTTC.

Only one count was recorded for this clone. The rearrangement joins TRBV6-5 to TRBJ2-7, with D tentatively TRBD2 (5 bases). Per the germline V gene, CDR1 is MNHEY and CDR2 is SVGAGI. The V gene lost 0 bases and the J gene lost 4 bases, with 7 bases spanning the gap. CDR3 length: 13 amino acids. CDR3 bases: TGTGCCAGCAGTTACTCGCTAGCTTACGAGCAGTACTTC. Translation gives CASSYSLAYEQYF.

This clone was recorded once. The J gene is TRBJ2-5, the V gene TRBV28; D is unclear. Germline V gene data show CDR1 as MDHEN and CDR2 as SYDVKM. The CDR3 runs to 11 residues. Trimming shortened V by 2 bases and J by 4 bases, and 2 bases separated the two germline ends. CDR3 protein: CASSLGETQYF. The CDR3 DNA follows: TGTGCCAGCAGTTTAGGAGAGACCCAGTACTTC.

The chain couples TRBV5-6 to TRBJ1-2, with 7 bases that match TRBD1. The ends lost 4 bases at V and 4 bases at J; junction bases unmatched: 10. The CDR3 length is 15 residues. CDR1 and CDR2 (germline): SGHDT, YYEEEE. In DNA form, the CDR3 reads TGTGCCAGCAGCCGTATCGAGGACAGGACCTATGGCTACACCTTC. It translates to CASSRIEDRTYGYTF.

The rearrangement uses TRBV2 and TRBJ2-3; 7 nucleotides line up with TRBD2. CDR1 and CDR2 (germline): SNHLY, FYNNEI. The ends lost 5 bases at V and 2 bases at J; junction bases unmatched: 10. There are 16 residues in the CDR3. This CDR3 is CASSLLQAGLTDTQYF. The CDR3, as DNA: TGTGCCAGCAGTTTACTTCAAGCGGGGCTCACAGATACGCAGTATTTT. The complete variable domain, with remaining parts taken from reference TRBV2 and TRBJ2-3, reads EPEVTQTPSHQVTQMGQEVILRCVPISNHLYFYWYRQILGQKVEFLVSFYNNEISEKSEIFDDQFSVERPDGSNFTLKIRSTKLEDSAMYFCASSLLQAGLTDTQYFGPGTRLTVL.

The chain carries TRBV2 and TRBJ2-3, with 7 bases identical to TRBD2. The CDR3 runs 15 residues. J was trimmed by 1 base and V by 1 base; bases with no gene match: 2. The germline CDR1 and CDR2 sequences are SNHLY and FYNNEI. The CDR3 nucleotides are TGTGCCAGCAGTGAAGTGGGGGGGGGCACAGATACGCAGTATTTT. Encoded protein: CASSEVGGGTDTQYF.

As to this clone: The same CDR3 can be traced to other DNA sequences in this sample. This sequence joins TRBV2 and TRBJ1-1, with D unresolved. The V and J ends lost 4 bases and 2 bases respectively, with 8 bases between them. The CDR3 extends over 13 amino acids. Looked up from germline, CDR1 is SNHLY and CDR2 is FYNNEI. The CDR3 protein is CASSGDTNTEAFF. The CDR3 DNA reads TGTGCCAGCAGTGGGGATACAAACACTGAAGCTTTCTTT.

The chain uses TRBV9 and TRBJ1-4, with 10 bases identical to TRBD1. With V trimmed by 1 base and J by 5 bases, 5 bases remained unmatched. Per germline, CDR1 SGDLS and CDR2 YYNGEE. The CDR3 loop spans 16 amino acids. CDR3 protein: CASSVQGTGANEKLFF. CDR3 bases: TGTGCCAGCAGCGTACAGGGGACAGGGGCCAATGAAAAACTGTTTTTT.

J is TRBJ2-1 and V is TRBV5-1; D is undetermined. The CDR3 runs 13 residues. In germline, CDR1 is SGHRS, CDR2 YFSETQ. V was pared by 0 bases and J by 5 bases, with 6 bases between. The CDR3 DNA reads TGCGCCAGCAGCTTGGTCCCAGACAATGAGCAGTTCTTC. Its protein is CASSLVPDNEQFF.

The gene calls are TRBV7-9 and TRBJ2-7; D remains ambiguous. CDR1 and CDR2 from the germline V gene are SEHNR and FQNEAQ (reference sequence). The CDR3 runs 13 residues. The ends were cut back, 1 base at V and 6 bases at J, with 10 bases in the middle. CDR3 sequence (DNA): TGTGCCAGCAGCTTAGTCAGATCAGGCGAGCAGTACTTC. It encodes CASSLVRSGEQYF.

The rearrangement joins TRBV5-3 to TRBJ1-1, with D possibly matching TRBD1 (6 bases). TRBV5-3 counts as an open reading frame of uncertain function. The CDR3 extends over 14 amino acids. V lost 5 bases and J 0 bases, leaving 11 bases between the germline ends. The CDR3 sequence: CARSLGTLNTEAFF. The CDR3 bases are TGTGCCAGAAGTCTCGGGACACTGAACACTGAAGCTTTCTTT.

The chain has TRBV10-3 and TRBJ2-7; no clear D gene. V was shortened by 10 bases and J by 5 bases, with 21 bases between the two germline ends. This CDR3 contains 14 residues. Germline lookup yields CDR1 ENHRY and CDR2 SYGVKD. CDR3 amino acids: CATRGTDGFHEQYF. CDR3 DNA: TGTGCCACCAGAGGAACTGATGGGTTCCACGAGCAGTACTTC.

The V gene is TRBV11-2, the J gene TRBJ1-1; a weak D match, TRBD1 (6 bases). Germline assignment: CDR1 SGHAT and CDR2 FQNNGV. This CDR3 has 13 residues. V lost 5 bases to trimming and J lost 8 bases, with 15 bases between them. The DNA of the CDR3 is TGTGCCAGCAGCGCCCAGGGGAGGTCCGAAGCTTTCTTT. Its translation is CASSAQGRSEAFF.

This clone was observed once. The chain recombines TRBV6-5 with TRBJ1-2, with D tentatively TRBD1 (6 bases). Germline-derived CDR1 and CDR2 are MNHEY and SVGAGI. V gave up 0 bases and J gave up 4 bases, with 12 bases separating them. The CDR3 extends over 15 amino acids. The CDR3 DNA sequence: TGTGCCAGCAGTTACTCCCCGGGGGCGGGCTATGGCTACACCTTC. It encodes CASSYSPGAGYGYTF.

V is TRBV6-5 and J is TRBJ1-2; 7 nucleotides match TRBD1. The CDR3 runs to 13 residues. V shed 6 bases, J shed 4 bases, and the junction held 5 bases outside the gene matches. Germline V lookup: CDR1 MNHEY, CDR2 SVGAGI. The CDR3 loop reads CASRAPGGYGYTF. The DNA for the CDR3 is TGTGCCAGCAGGGCGCCAGGGGGCTATGGCTACACCTTC.

V gene TRBV4-2 combines with J gene TRBJ1-5; the D is unclear. CDR3 length equals 14 residues. Germline V gene lookup returns CDR1 LGHNA and CDR2 YNFKEQ. The V end was cut by 1 base, the J end by 3 bases, with 7 bases between. This CDR3 reads CASSQARFNQPQHF. DNA of the CDR3: TGTGCCAGCAGCCAAGCCCGATTCAATCAGCCCCAGCATTTT.

The chain is built from TRBV19 and TRBJ2-3; a possible D gene is TRBD2 (5 bases). CDR1 is LNHDA and CDR2 is SQIVND in the germline V gene (reference sequence). This CDR3 spans 13 amino acids. Trimming removed 5 bases at V and 6 bases at J, with 12 bases between. The CDR3 DNA is TGTGCCAGTAGTTCCCGGACTGGGGATACGCAGTATTTT. Residues: CASSSRTGDTQYF.

The gene calls are TRBV5-4 and TRBJ2-7; 7 bases map to TRBD2. The CDR3 has 14 residues. Germline CDR1 SGHNT, CDR2 YYREEE (reference sequence). The junction had 9 bases not matched to a gene; V was cut back by 2 bases and J by 7 bases. CDR3 bases: TGTGCCAGCAGCTTTAAGAGCGGGACGGGGGAGCAGTACTTC. Amino acid sequence: CASSFKSGTGEQYF.

The chain uses TRBV20-1 and TRBJ2-6; D gene ambiguous. CDR1 DFQATT and CDR2 SNEGSKA come from the germline V gene (reference sequence). This CDR3 contains 11 residues. The V end was cut by 3 bases, the J end by 9 bases, with 6 bases between. In nucleotides, the CDR3 is TGCAGTGCTAGTCTCCGCAACGTCCTGACTTTC. It yields the protein CSASLRNVLTF.

The genes are TRBV11-2 and TRBJ1-1, with D unresolved. The CDR3 length is 14 residues. Looked up from germline, CDR1 is SGHAT and CDR2 is FQNNGV. V lost 4 bases and J 0 bases, leaving 9 bases between the germline ends. CDR3 DNA: TGTGCCAGCAGCTCCGGACTGATGAACACTGAAGCTTTCTTT. Its translation: CASSSGLMNTEAFF.

V usage is TRBV10-1 and J usage is TRBJ2-1; D is tentatively TRBD1 or TRBD2 (6 bases each). Trimming pared 4 bases from V and 2 bases from J, leaving 9 bases between. This CDR3 has 14 amino acids. The V gene's germline CDR1 is WNHNN and CDR2 SYGVQD (reference sequence). CDR3 bases: TGCGCCAGCAGTGGGGGGGCTACCTACAATGAGCAGTTCTTC. Translated: CASSGGATYNEQFF.

The chain couples TRBV7-2 to TRBJ2-7; no firm D call. This CDR3 comprises 14 residues. V gave up 5 bases and J gave up 2 bases, with 13 bases separating them. Germline CDR1 SGHTA, CDR2 FQGNSA. In DNA form, the CDR3 reads TGTGCCAGCAGCCCCCGAGTGGGGACCTACGAGCAGTACTTC. This gives the protein CASSPRVGTYEQYF.

V usage is TRBV6-8 and J usage is TRBJ1-5; D gene ambiguous. V lost 7 bases and J 6 bases, leaving 19 bases between the germline ends. Germline V gene sequence: CDR1 MNHGY, CDR2 SAAAGT. The length of the CDR3 is 15 residues. CDR3 loop: CASIVGPGFGQPQHF. In DNA form, the CDR3 reads TGTGCCAGCATTGTCGGGCCCGGATTCGGTCAGCCCCAGCATTTT.

The rearrangement links TRBV7-2 to TRBJ2-2; no definite D call. V dropped 6 bases and J dropped 4 bases, with 6 bases sitting between them. Germline V CDR1 and CDR2: SGHTA, FQGNSA. The CDR3 consists of 12 residues. Here the CDR3 reads CASSYTTGELFF. The CDR3 DNA reads TGTGCCAGCAGTTATACCACCGGGGAGCTGTTTTTT. The full variable domain, in which reference TRBV7-2 and TRBJ2-2 provide the parts outside the CDR3, is GAGVSQSPSNKVTEKGKDVELRCDPISGHTALYWYRQSLGQGLEFLIYFQGNSAPDKSGLPSDRFSAERTGGSVSTLTIQRTQQEDSAVYLCASSYTTGELFFGEGSRLTVL.

The genes are TRBV5-4 and TRBJ2-7; 14 bases align to TRBD2. Germline V gene sequence: CDR1 SGHNT, CDR2 YYREEE (reference sequence). The J segment lost 4 bases and the V segment lost 3 bases, leaving 3 bases of the junction unmatched. This CDR3 spans 15 amino acids. The CDR3 region is CASSSRTSGGYEQYF. CDR3 coding DNA: TGTGCCAGCAGCTCCCGGACTAGCGGGGGGTACGAGCAGTACTTC.

This chain links TRBV29-1 with TRBJ2-1; 7 bases are shared with TRBD1. J was trimmed by 9 bases and V by 4 bases; bases with no gene match: 9. Germline CDR1 SQVTM, CDR2 ANQGSEA. CDR3 size: 13 residues. The CDR3 loop reads CSVVTGKMGEQFF. As DNA, the CDR3 is TGCAGCGTTGTGACAGGGAAGATGGGTGAGCAGTTCTTC.